This T cell receptor beta chain stems from a study of CD8 T cells in Susac syndrome. The CD8+ and CD4+ T cells were isolated magnetically using a negative isolation approach, whereas the TEMRA cells were enriched by FACS. Trimming took off 0 bases at V and 5 bases at J, with 10 bases between the two ends. The CDR3 extends over 13 amino acids. Germline V lookup: CDR1 GTSNPN, CDR2 SVGIG (reference sequence). This clonotype turned up a few times. Roughly 0.5 to 1 ug RNA was reverse transcribed with random hexamers. TCRdb re-analysed the immunoSEQ multiplex PCR reads in MiXCR, keeping a single row per CDR3 protein. The sample yields hundreds of thousands of distinct CDR3 sequences, around nine tenths seen once.

This rearrangement joins TRBV30 to TRBJ1-1, with D possibly matching TRBD1 (5 bases). The origin of this receptor is a human donor with multiple sclerosis. Input material: CD8+ T cells from PBMCs. The CDR3 nucleotides read TGTGCCTGGAGTGTTGACAGCCGGACTGAAGCTTTCTTT. Its protein product is CAWSVDSRTEAFF. Variable domain in full (rest from reference TRBV30 and TRBJ1-1): SQTIHQWPATLVQPVGSPLSLECTVEGTSNPNLYWYRQAAGRGLQLLFYSVGIGQISSEVPQNLSASRPQDRQFILSSKKLLLSDSGFYLCAWSVDSRTEAFFGQGTRLTVV.